The 26 T cell receptor beta chains below were found in one sample sequenced in a study of spatial heterogeneity in lung cancer. Time point defined: sample taken at primary tumor resection. Findings and caveats of the study: Counts of expanded intratumoral alpha and beta TCRs tracked tumor mutation counts.

These receptors have no identified antigens. Each CDR3 protein gets one entry after TCRdb re-called the 5' RACE reads with MiXCR. The profile shows 7,500 to 9,500 distinct CDR3 sequences, roughly 9.6% of them singletons. Sequenced here: lung tumor tissue, sampled at surgery. The receptors come from a male donor with early-stage non-small cell lung cancer.

Ten or more counts support this clonotype. This rearrangement joins TRBV20-1 to TRBJ2-7; the D gene is possibly TRBD2 (6 bases). Trimming removed 0 bases at V and 4 bases at J, with 16 bases between. Germline CDR1 is DFQATT and CDR2 is SNEGSKA (reference sequence). The CDR3 has 15 amino acids. The CDR3 loop is CSAREARLGNYEQYF. In nucleotides, the CDR3 is TGCAGTGCTAGAGAAGCGCGACTAGGAAATTACGAGCAGTACTTC.

At least ten counts were recorded for this clonotype. This chain joins TRBV12-3 or TRBV12-4 and TRBJ1-1, with D tentatively TRBD1 (5 bases). The V end lost 3 bases, the J end lost 1 base, and 9 bases lay between the germline ends. This CDR3 has 14 amino acids. The CDR3 loop is CASSLGPTNTEAFF. In nucleotides, the CDR3 is TGTGCCAGCAGTTTGGGACCCACGAACACTGAAGCTTTCTTT.

This clonotype was observed many times. The gene calls are TRBV3-1 and TRBJ1-3, with a possible D match to TRBD1 (6 bases). Germline V gives CDR1 LGHDT, CDR2 YNNKEL (reference sequence). The V and J ends lost 1 base and 4 bases respectively, with 14 bases between them. The CDR3 extends over 16 amino acids. The CDR3 loop is CASSQVSSGAGNTIYF. The CDR3 coding sequence is TGTGCCAGCAGCCAAGTCAGCTCAGGGGCAGGAAACACCATATATTTT.

This clonotype appeared a few times. The J gene is TRBJ2-7, the V gene TRBV6-1; weak D call: TRBD1 (5 bases). The CDR3 spans 15 residues. Trimming left V 2 bases short and J 5 bases short, with 16 bases between. CDR1 is MNHNS, CDR2 SASEGT, per germline. The CDR3 bases are TGTGCCAGCAGTGAAAGGGGCAGGGTTGCCAACGAGCAGTACGTC. Residues: CASSERGRVANEQYV.

This clonotype has ten or more counts. The CDR3 DNA is TGCAGTGCTAGAGATATGGGAGCCCCGGGGGTTTCCGATACGCAGTATTTT. Its protein is CSARDMGAPGVSDTQYF. The chain links TRBV20-1 to TRBJ2-3, with D possibly TRBD2 on 6 matching bases. CDR1 and CDR2 (germline): DFQATT, SNEGSKA (reference sequence). Trimming left V 0 bases short and J 6 bases short, with 22 bases between. CDR3 length equals 17 residues.

This clonotype is classed as medium-sized. The rearrangement uses TRBV14 and TRBJ2-7, with TRBD1 matching over 9 bases. The CDR3 consists of 14 residues. Germline CDR1 and CDR2: SGHDN and FVKESK. Trimming took 4 bases from V and 1 from J; bases not matched to a gene: 2. The CDR3 is CASSLGQGSYEQYF. CDR3 sequence (DNA): TGTGCCAGCAGCCTTGGACAGGGGTCCTACGAGCAGTACTTC. The full variable domain, completed using reference TRBV14 and TRBJ2-7, is EAGVTQFPSHSVIEKGQTVTLRCDPISGHDNLYWYRRVMGKEIKFLLHFVKESKQDESGMPNNRFLAERTGGTYSTLKVQPAELEDSGVYFCASSLGQGSYEQYFGPGTRLTVT.

The sample holds many counts of this clonotype. This sequence joins TRBV7-8 and TRBJ2-1; either TRBD1 or TRBD2 may fit D (6 bases each). The CDR3 runs 12 residues. CDR1 is SGHVS and CDR2 is FQNEAQ in the germline V gene. Trimming left V 10 bases short and J 5 bases short, with 12 bases between. The CDR3 region has the DNA TGTGCCATTGGAGGGGGAGACAATGAGCAGTTCTTC. Translation: CAIGGGDNEQFF.

This clonotype was recorded at least ten times. V usage is TRBV28 and J usage is TRBJ2-7; 16 nucleotides align to TRBD2. Germline CDR1 MDHEN, CDR2 SYDVKM. The J segment lost 9 bases and the V segment lost 2 bases, leaving 4 bases of the junction unmatched. The CDR3 has 15 amino acids. The CDR3 DNA is TGTGCCAGCAGTTTACCGGGACTAGCGGGGGGGATGCAGTACGTC. This codes for CASSLPGLAGGMQYV.

By share, this clonotype counts as medium-sized. This rearrangement joins TRBV24-1 to TRBJ2-2; D is possibly TRBD1 (6 bases). Germline V gene data show CDR1 as KGHDR and CDR2 as SFDVKD. Deletions cut 4 bases from V and 4 bases from J, with 21 bases between. The CDR3 spans 18 residues. CDR3 residues: CATSDLPPRGRVTGELFF. The CDR3 DNA reads TGTGCCACCAGTGACCTCCCTCCCAGGGGAAGGGTCACCGGGGAGCTGTTTTTT.

V usage is TRBV6-6 and J usage is TRBJ1-1; no clear D. Germline V gene sequence: CDR1 MNHNY, CDR2 SVGAGI (reference sequence). The CDR3 sequence is 11 residues long. Trimming removed 6 bases from V and 7 bases from J, with 9 bases in between. DNA for the CDR3: TGTGCCAGCAGCACGGCGGGTGAAGCTTTCTTT. It specifies CASSTAGEAFF.

This clonotype was seen repeatedly, ten times or more. This chain connects TRBV20-1 to TRBJ2-5; D is perhaps TRBD2 (5 bases). The germline V gene has CDR1 DFQATT and CDR2 SNEGSKA (reference sequence). CDR3 length equals 12 residues. Trimming removed 0 bases from V and 5 bases from J, with 7 bases in between. CDR3 amino acids: CSARDSGETQYF. Here the CDR3 DNA reads TGCAGTGCTAGAGATTCGGGGGAGACCCAGTACTTC.

Judged by abundance, this clonotype is medium-sized. The chain couples TRBV7-8 to TRBJ2-6; 9 bases fit TRBD1. This CDR3 has 19 amino acids. Trimming at V came to 5 bases and at J to 0 bases, leaving 11 bases not matched to a gene. Germline values: CDR1 SGHVS, CDR2 FQNEAQ. CDR3 sequence reads: CASSPQTQGAGSGANVLTF. CDR3 nucleotide sequence: TGTGCCAGCAGCCCGCAAACACAGGGGGCTGGCTCTGGGGCCAACGTCCTGACTTTC.

This clonotype was seen ten or more times. The CDR3 sequence is CAISESGASDEQFF. The CDR3 DNA follows: TGTGCCATCAGTGAATCGGGGGCTAGCGATGAGCAGTTCTTC. This chain links TRBV10-3 with TRBJ2-1; D possibly uses TRBD1 or TRBD2 (6 bases each). Trimming shortened V by 3 bases and J by 8 bases, and 14 bases separated the two germline ends. Germline assignment: CDR1 ENHRY and CDR2 SYGVKD. This CDR3 has 14 amino acids.

At least ten counts were recorded for this clonotype. The chain couples TRBV18 to TRBJ2-2, with a weak D call TRBD1 (6 bases). Trimming removed 1 base from V and 6 bases from J, with 9 bases in between. In germline, CDR1 is KGHSH, CDR2 LQKENI. This CDR3 comprises 14 residues. CDR3 nucleotide sequence: TGTGCCAGCTCACCACTGGGGGCTGCCGGGGAGCTGTTTTTT. Its protein is CASSPLGAAGELFF.

There are many counts of this clonotype. This chain links TRBV20-1 with TRBJ2-1; D gene ambiguous. The germline V gene encodes CDR1 DFQATT and CDR2 SNEGSKA (reference sequence). Trimming took 6 bases from V and 10 from J, leaving 13 bases between them. The CDR3 consists of 11 residues. CDR3 DNA: TGCAGTGCCCACGGAATGGGGGAGCAGTTCTTC. Its translation: CSAHGMGEQFF.

This clonotype rates as medium-sized. V gene TRBV20-1 combines with J gene TRBJ1-2; D unresolved. The length of the CDR3 is 21 residues. The V gene lost 6 bases and the J gene lost 1 base, with 36 bases spanning the gap. Germline V gene lookup returns CDR1 DFQATT and CDR2 SNEGSKA (reference sequence). In DNA form, the CDR3 reads TGCAGTGCCCCCTCCGAGGCGCCAGGAGGCTCTTTAACCCTCCGTAACTATGGCTACACCTTC. It encodes CSAPSEAPGGSLTLRNYGYTF.

Many counts were recorded for this clonotype. The chain recombines TRBV5-1 with TRBJ2-5; D not resolved. There are 13 residues in the CDR3. Germline CDR1 and CDR2: SGHRS and YFSETQ. Trimming left V 0 bases short and J 5 bases short, with 8 bases between. The CDR3 is CASSLGARETQYF. The CDR3 nucleotides read TGCGCCAGCAGCTTGGGGGCCCGGGAGACCCAGTACTTC.

This clonotype occurred many times. The chain uses TRBV5-4 and TRBJ2-2; D uncertain. The germline V gene has CDR1 SGHNT and CDR2 YYREEE (reference sequence). This CDR3 comprises 12 residues. The V gene lost 5 bases and the J gene lost 2 bases, with 4 bases spanning the gap. The CDR3, as DNA: TGTGCCAGCAGACTCAACACCGGGGAGCTGTTTTTT. Its protein is CASRLNTGELFF.

This clonotype has ten or more counts. The chain uses TRBV5-1 and TRBJ2-1; D is ambiguous. V lost 1 base to trimming and J lost 7 bases, with 3 bases between them. The CDR3 consists of 11 residues. Germline CDR1 SGHRS, CDR2 YFSETQ. The CDR3 nucleotides read TGCGCCAGCAGCTTGATGAATGAGCAGTTCTTC. Protein: CASSLMNEQFF.

This clonotype was recorded at least ten times. CDR3 region: CASNINFCLRSNQPQHF. The CDR3 nucleotides read TGTGCCAGCAACATAAATTTCTGTCTGAGGAGCAATCAGCCCCAGCATTTT. V is TRBV21-1 and J is TRBJ1-5; TRBD1, the table's D call, lacks a check against the DNA. TRBV21-1 is noted as a pseudogene. This CDR3 contains 17 residues.

This clonotype was recorded many times. The rearrangement links TRBV3-1 to TRBJ2-4; D call uncertain. The CDR3 runs to 12 residues. Germline V gene data show CDR1 as LGHDT and CDR2 as YNNKEL (reference sequence). V lost 0 bases to trimming and J lost 6 bases, with 3 bases between them. Here the CDR3 DNA reads TGTGCCAGCAGCCAAGATACAAACATTCAGTACTTC. It codes for CASSQDTNIQYF.

This clonotype is medium-sized within its sample. CDR3 protein: CASSLRGLAGVDTQYF. Here the CDR3 DNA reads TGTGCCAGCAGTCTCCGGGGACTAGCGGGAGTAGATACGCAGTATTTT. V usage is TRBV12-3 or TRBV12-4 and J usage is TRBJ2-3, with TRBD2 identical over 14 bases. V shed 5 bases, J shed 5 bases, and the junction held 6 bases outside the gene matches. CDR3 size: 16 residues.

This clonotype has a count of ten or more. CDR3 nucleotide sequence: TGTGCCAGCAGCTTAAGGCCGGGCCCAAAGGGGCTAGCGGGGATTAGCACAGATACGCAGTATTTT. It encodes CASSLRPGPKGLAGISTDTQYF. The gene calls are TRBV7-2 and TRBJ2-3; TRBD2 aligns across 9 bases. With 2 bases clipped from V and 0 bases from J, the junction kept 21 bases outside the gene matches. The CDR3 is made up of 22 amino acids. Germline-derived CDR1 and CDR2 are SGHTA and FQGNSA.

This clonotype counts as medium-sized. The gene calls are TRBV7-9 and TRBJ1-1; D may be TRBD1 (5 bases). CDR3 length: 15 residues. Germline V gene lookup returns CDR1 SEHNR and CDR2 FQNEAQ (reference sequence). V gave up 5 bases and J gave up 1 base, with 14 bases separating them. The CDR3 sequence is CASSHQGDGNTEAFF. The CDR3 DNA sequence: TGTGCCAGCAGCCACCAGGGAGACGGGAACACTGAAGCTTTCTTT.

This clonotype was seen repeatedly, ten times or more. The CDR3 spells CASSDSVHYNSPLHF. The DNA for the CDR3 is TGTGCCAGCAGTGATTCAGTTCATTATAATTCACCCCTCCACTTT. The rearrangement links TRBV2 to TRBJ1-6; D uncertain. V lost 3 bases and J 4 bases, leaving 10 bases between the germline ends. The CDR3 length is 15 residues. CDR1 and CDR2 from the germline V gene are SNHLY and FYNNEI.

This clonotype was recorded at least ten times. The chain has TRBV7-3 and TRBJ2-3; D gene unclear. Trimming left V 3 bases short and J 1 base short, with 17 bases between. CDR1 SGHTA and CDR2 FQGTGA come from the germline V gene. CDR3 length equals 17 residues. This CDR3 reads CASSLIGFPRGTDTQYF. CDR3 coding DNA: TGTGCCAGCAGCTTGATCGGCTTCCCTCGGGGCACAGATACGCAGTATTTT.